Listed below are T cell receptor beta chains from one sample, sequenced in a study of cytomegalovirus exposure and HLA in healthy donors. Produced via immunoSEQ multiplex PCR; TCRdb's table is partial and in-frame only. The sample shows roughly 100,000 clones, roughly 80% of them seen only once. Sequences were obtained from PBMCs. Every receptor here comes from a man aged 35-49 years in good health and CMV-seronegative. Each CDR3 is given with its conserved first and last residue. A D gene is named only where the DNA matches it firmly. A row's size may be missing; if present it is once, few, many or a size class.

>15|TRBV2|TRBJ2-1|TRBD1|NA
TGTGCCAGCAGTTTCCGGGACAGGGGACACAATGAGCAGTTCTTC
CASSFRDRGHNEQFF
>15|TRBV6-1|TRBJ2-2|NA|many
TGTGCCAGCAGTGAATTTGGCCGGAACACCGGGGAGCTGTTTTTT
CASSEFGRNTGELFF
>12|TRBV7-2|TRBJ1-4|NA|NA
TGTGCCAGCAGCTACCCCGGTGAAAAACTGTTTTTT
CASSYPGEKLFF
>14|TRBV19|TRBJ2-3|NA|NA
TGTGCCAGTAGTGGAGGGATCTTTTCAGATACGCAGTATTTT
CASSGGIFSDTQYF
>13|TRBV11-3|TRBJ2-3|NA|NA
TGTGCCAGCAGCTTAATTCAGGCAGATACGCAGTATTTT
CASSLIQADTQYF
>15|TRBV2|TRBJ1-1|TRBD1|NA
TGTGCCAGCCGTGACAGGGGGTTTATGAACACTGAAGCTTTCTTT
CASRDRGFMNTEAFF
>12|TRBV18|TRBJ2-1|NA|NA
TGTGCCAGCTCACCGGGGCAGAATGAGCAGTTCTTC
CASSPGQNEQFF
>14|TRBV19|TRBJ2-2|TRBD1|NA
TGTGCCAGCCGGGACAGGGGGCAAACCGGGGAGCTGTTTTTT
CASRDRGQTGELFF
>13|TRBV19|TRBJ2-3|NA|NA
TGTGCCAGCAACCAGGGGCGCACAGATACGCAGTATTTT
CASNQGRTDTQYF
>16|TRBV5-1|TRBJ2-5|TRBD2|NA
TGCGCCAGCAGCTTGCTGGAAGCGGGGGGAACAGAGACCCAGTACTTC
CASSLLEAGGTETQYF
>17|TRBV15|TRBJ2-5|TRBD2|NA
TGTGCCACCAGCAGGGGACTAGCGGGGGGACCCTCCGAGACCCAGTACTTC
CATSRGLAGGPSETQYF
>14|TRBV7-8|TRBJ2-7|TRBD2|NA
TGTGCCAGCAGCCAGGCGGGGGGGCCCTACGAGCAGTACTTC
CASSQAGGPYEQYF
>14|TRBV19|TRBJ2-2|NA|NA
TGTGCCAGTAGTATAATAGGGGGGGCCGGGGAGCTGTTTTTT
CASSIIGGAGELFF
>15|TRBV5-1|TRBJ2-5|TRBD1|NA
TGCGCCAGCAGCTTGGGGACAGGGCGGGGAGAGACCCAGTACTTC
CASSLGTGRGETQYF
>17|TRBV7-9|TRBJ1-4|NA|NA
TGTGCCAGCAGCGATAGTTCAGGGAGGATGTCTAATGAAAAACTGTTTTTT
CASSDSSGRMSNEKLFF
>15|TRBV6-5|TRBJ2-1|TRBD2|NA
TGTGCCAGCAGTCTAGCGGGGGGCCCGTCCAATGAGCAGTTCTTC
CASSLAGGPSNEQFF
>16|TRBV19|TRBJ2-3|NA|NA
TGTGCCAGTAGTATGAGGTGGGACTTTTCGACAGATACGCAGTATTTT
CASSMRWDFSTDTQYF
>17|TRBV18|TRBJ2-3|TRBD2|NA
TGTGCCAGCTCACCTTGGACTAGCGGGGTGTCCACAGATACGCAGTATTTT
CASSPWTSGVSTDTQYF
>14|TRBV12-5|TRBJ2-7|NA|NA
TGTGCTAGTGGCAAAGGGGGTCGGCCATACGAGCAGTACTTC
CASGKGGRPYEQYF
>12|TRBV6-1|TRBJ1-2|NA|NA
TGTGCCAGCAGTGGACAGGCGTATGGCTACACCTTC
CASSGQAYGYTF
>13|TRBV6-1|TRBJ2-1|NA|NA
TGTGCCAGCAGTGAAGTGAGGTTGGAGGAGCAGTTCTTC
CASSEVRLEEQFF
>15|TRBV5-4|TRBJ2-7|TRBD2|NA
TGTGCCAGCAGCTTTGGGGGCGGACTAGCTTACGAGCAGTACTTC
CASSFGGGLAYEQYF
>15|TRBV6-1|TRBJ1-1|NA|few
TGTGCCAGCAGTGCAGGTAGTACAGGAAACACTGAAGCTTTCTTT
CASSAGSTGNTEAFF
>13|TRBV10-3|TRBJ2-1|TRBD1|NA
TGTGCCATCAGAGGGGACAGGCCACTACAGGAGTTCTTC
CAIRGDRPLQEFF
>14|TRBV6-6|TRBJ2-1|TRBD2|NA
TGTGCCAGCAGTCCCCGGACTAGCGGGGGGGCACGGTTCTTC
CASSPRTSGGARFF
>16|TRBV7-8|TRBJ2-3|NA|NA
TGTGCCAGCAGCTTACAGGGAAGATCTAGCACAGATACGCAGTATTTT
CASSLQGRSSTDTQYF
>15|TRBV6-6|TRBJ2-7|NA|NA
TGTGCCAGCAGTGGAGGGACGGTGGGGAGGTTCGAGCAGTACTTC
CASSGGTVGRFEQYF
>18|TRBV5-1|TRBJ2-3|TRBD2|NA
TGCGCCAGCAGCTTGGCTCCTAGCGGGGGGGCCGGGGCAGATACGCAGTATTTT
CASSLAPSGGAGADTQYF
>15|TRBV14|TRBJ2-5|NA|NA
TGTGCCAGCAGCCAACTATCACAGCCCCAAGAGACCCAGTACTTC
CASSQLSQPQETQYF
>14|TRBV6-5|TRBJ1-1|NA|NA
TGTGCCAGCAGTAGGGACTACGAGAACACTGAAGCTTTCTTT
CASSRDYENTEAFF
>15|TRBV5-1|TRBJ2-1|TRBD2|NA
TGCGCCAGCTTCAACGGACTAGCGGGTCCCATTGAGCAGTTCTTC
CASFNGLAGPIEQFF
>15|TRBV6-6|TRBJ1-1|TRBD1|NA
TGTGCCAGCAGTTACTCGGGCCAGGGGGCGACTGAAGCTTTCTTT
CASSYSGQGATEAFF
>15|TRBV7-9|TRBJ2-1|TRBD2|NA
TGTGCCAGCAGCTTAGACCCTAGCGGCTACAATGAGCAGTTCTTC
CASSLDPSGYNEQFF
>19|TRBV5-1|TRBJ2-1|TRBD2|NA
TGCGCCAGCAGCTTCCAATCCCGACTAGCGGGGGGCGGTTACAATGAGCAGTTCTTC
CASSFQSRLAGGGYNEQFF
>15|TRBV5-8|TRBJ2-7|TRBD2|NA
TGTGCCAGCAGCCCCCTAGCGGGGGGACCCTACGAGCAGTACTTC
CASSPLAGGPYEQYF
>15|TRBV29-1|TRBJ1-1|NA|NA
TGCAGCCCAGACAGACAGCCCCGACGGCGGACTGAAGCTTTCTTT
CSPDRQPRRRTEAFF
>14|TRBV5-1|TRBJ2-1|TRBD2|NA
TGCGCCAGCAGCCAGCCGGGACTACTGAATGAGCAGTTCTTC
CASSQPGLLNEQFF
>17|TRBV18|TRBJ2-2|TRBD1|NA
TGTGCCAGCTCCCCTTCAGGGGGATTCTTGAACACCGGGGAGCTGTTTTTT
CASSPSGGFLNTGELFF
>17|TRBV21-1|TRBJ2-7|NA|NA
TGTGCCAGCAGCACCCGCCTTTCGCAGGGGAAATTCTACGAGCAGTACTTC
CASSTRLSQGKFYEQYF
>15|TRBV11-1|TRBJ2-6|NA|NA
TGTGCCAGCAGCTTAAGGAGCTCTGGGGCCAACGTCCTGACTTTC
CASSLRSSGANVLTF
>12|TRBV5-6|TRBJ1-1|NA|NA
TGTGCCAGCAGCTGGAGGTACACTGAAGCTTTCTTT
CASSWRYTEAFF
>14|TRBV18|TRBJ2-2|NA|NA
TGTGCCAGCTCACCCGGACATGACACCGGGGAGCTGTTTTTT
CASSPGHDTGELFF
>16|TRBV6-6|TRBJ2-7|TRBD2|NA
TGTGCCAGCAGTTTCTCCCCCGGCGGGGGCTCCTACGAGCAGTACTTC
CASSFSPGGGSYEQYF
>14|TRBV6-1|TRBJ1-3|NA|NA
TGTGCCAGCAGTCTCGGGGGTGGTGGAAACACCATATATTTT
CASSLGGGGNTIYF
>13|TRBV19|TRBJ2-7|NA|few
TGTGCCAGTAGTATCAACAGAGCCGGCGAGCAGTACTTC
CASSINRAGEQYF
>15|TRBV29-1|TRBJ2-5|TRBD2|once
TGCAGCGTTGACGGAGGGTCCGGGGGGGTAGAGACCCAGTACTTC
CSVDGGSGGVETQYF
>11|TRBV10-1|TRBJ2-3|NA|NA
TGCGCCACCCTGAGCACAGATACGCAGTATTTT
CATLSTDTQYF
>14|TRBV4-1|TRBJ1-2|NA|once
TGCGCCAGCAGCCAAGACAGGGTGATAGACGGCTACACCTTC
CASSQDRVIDGYTF